Listed below are T cell receptor beta chains from one sample, sequenced in a study of T-cell memory formation after mild COVID-19. TCRdb recomputed calls from the 5' RACE reads with MiXCR, one row per CDR3 protein. The sample lists 250,000 to 350,000 distinct CDR3 sequences; around 15% were seen once. The specimen sequenced was PBMCs or a T cell subset sorted from them (not recorded which). The receptor source for this set is a young man who had mild COVID-19 (a few samples of this study predate the infection). Cell type and time point are not known. CDR3s include the opening cysteine and the closing phenylalanine or tryptophan. The D gene is left open where the match is weak. Expanded clones get a size class; other rows say once, few or many, or leave the size out.

d_gene	abundance	v_gene	j_gene	CDR3aa	CDR3nt
-	-	TRBV20-1	TRBJ1-2	CSAGGQANYGYTF	TGCAGTGCCGGGGGGCAAGCGAACTATGGCTACACCTTC
-	-	TRBV7-2	TRBJ1-1	CASSWGRNTEAFF	TGTGCCAGCAGCTGGGGACGGAACACTGAAGCTTTCTTT
-	-	TRBV5-1	TRBJ1-2	CASSVGGDYGYTF	TGCGCCAGCAGCGTCGGGGGGGACTATGGCTACACCTTC
TRBD1	-	TRBV3-1	TRBJ1-2	CASSPRQGGFTYGYTF	TGTGCCAGCAGCCCCCGACAGGGGGGCTTCACCTATGGCTACACCTTC
-	few	TRBV14	TRBJ2-3	CASATAEETQYF	TGTGCCAGCGCCACAGCGGAGGAAACGCAGTATTTT
-	-	TRBV29-1	TRBJ2-1	CSVGDRTEVYNEQFF	TGCAGCGTTGGTGATAGGACGGAGGTCTACAATGAGCAGTTCTTC
-	few	TRBV12-3/TRBV12-4	TRBJ2-7	CASSAWGPPYEQYF	TGTGCCAGCAGCGCTTGGGGGCCCCCCTACGAGCAGTACTTC
TRBD1	-	TRBV29-1	TRBJ2-7	CSVEELDRGREQYF	TGCAGCGTTGAAGAGTTGGACAGGGGGCGCGAGCAGTACTTC
TRBD1	-	TRBV27	TRBJ2-7	CASSRTGTAGYEQYF	TGTGCCAGCAGCCGGACCGGGACAGCCGGATACGAGCAGTACTTC
-	-	TRBV12-3/TRBV12-4	TRBJ2-2	CASSFSDTGELFF	TGTGCCAGCAGTTTCTCGGACACCGGGGAGCTGTTTTTT
-	-	TRBV28	TRBJ1-6	CASSLLVYNSPLHF	TGTGCCAGCAGTTTATTGGTTTATAATTCACCCCTCCACTTT
-	few	TRBV3-1	TRBJ2-7	CASSQGVPYEQYF	TGTGCCAGCAGCCAAGGAGTCCCCTACGAGCAGTACTTC
-	-	TRBV29-1	TRBJ1-1	CSVDPTVGQAFF	TGCAGCGTTGACCCCACAGTAGGTCAAGCTTTCTTT
-	few	TRBV7-9	TRBJ1-3	CASSLSFGSGNTIYF	TGTGCCAGCAGCTTAAGCTTCGGAAGTGGAAACACCATATATTTT
-	once	TRBV4-3	TRBJ1-2	CASSQEVPAGSYGYTF	TGCGCCAGCAGCCAAGAGGTTCCCGCAGGTAGCTATGGCTACACCTTC
-	many	TRBV20-1	TRBJ1-6	CSARDGGQINSPLHF	TGCAGTGCTAGAGATGGCGGACAAATTAATTCACCCCTCCACTTT
TRBD2	many	TRBV7-9	TRBJ2-3	CASSFLLAGKADTQYF	TGTGCCAGCAGCTTTCTACTAGCGGGCAAGGCAGATACGCAGTATTTT
TRBD1	few	TRBV18	TRBJ2-7	CASSPDDRVRQYF	TGTGCCAGCTCACCGGACGACAGGGTTCGGCAGTACTTC
-	-	TRBV27	TRBJ2-3	CASSTPGASTDTQYF	TGTGCCAGCAGTACACCGGGGGCTAGCACAGATACGCAGTATTTT
TRBD1	few	TRBV27	TRBJ2-5	CASSPRRDRKETQYF	TGTGCCAGCAGTCCACGCCGGGACAGAAAAGAGACCCAGTACTTC
-	-	TRBV2	TRBJ2-1	CASRDPPVNEQFF	TGTGCCAGTCGGGACCCCCCTGTCAATGAGCAGTTCTTC
-	few	TRBV6-2/TRBV6-3	TRBJ2-3	CASSYMASTDTQYF	TGTGCCAGCAGTTATATGGCTAGCACAGATACGCAGTATTTT
-	few	TRBV29-1	TRBJ2-1	CTIRRDYNEQFF	TGCACCATTCGACGGGACTACAATGAGCAGTTCTTC
TRBD1	-	TRBV15	TRBJ2-5	CATQTDDRGYQETQYF	TGTGCCACCCAAACTGACGACAGGGGGTACCAAGAGACCCAGTACTTC
TRBD2	many	TRBV7-2	TRBJ2-2	CASRPSGNTGELFF	TGTGCCAGCAGGCCTAGCGGGAACACCGGGGAGCTGTTTTTT
TRBD1	-	TRBV7-6	TRBJ2-1	CASSLVSIDRGFGEQFF	TGTGCCAGCAGCTTAGTCAGTATAGACAGGGGGTTCGGTGAGCAGTTCTTC
-	-	TRBV27	TRBJ2-3	CASSSPCF	TGTGCCAGCAGTTCTCCGTGCTTT
-	-	TRBV5-1	TRBJ2-3	CASSLLASDTQYF	TGCGCCAGCAGCTTGTTAGCGTCAGATACGCAGTATTTT
-	-	TRBV5-1	TRBJ2-7	CASSGDPYEQYF	TGCGCCAGCAGCGGGGACCCCTACGAGCAGTACTTC
-	many	TRBV3-1	TRBJ2-5	CASSHSSGGLGTQYF	TGTGCCAGCAGCCATTCCTCGGGGGGCCTGGGGACCCAGTACTTC
TRBD2	many	TRBV6-4	TRBJ2-5	CASSLIAGAGETQYF	TGTGCCAGCAGTCTTATAGCGGGGGCCGGGGAGACCCAGTACTTC
-	-	TRBV20-1	TRBJ1-1	CSARKGNPNTEAFF	TGCAGTGCTAGAAAGGGGAATCCAAACACTGAAGCTTTCTTT